This entry concerns a single T cell receptor beta chain. Produced via immunoSEQ multiplex PCR; TCRdb's table is partial and in-frame only. The sample includes roughly 40,000 clones, less than 85% of them seen just once. V was shortened by 5 bases and J by 4 bases, with 10 bases between the two germline ends. The CDR3 totals 13 residues. Per the germline V gene, CDR1 is SEHNR and CDR2 is FQNEAQ (reference sequence). This record comes from a study of control samples from healthy donors and cancer patients. Sequenced sample: blood. The rearrangement uses TRBV7-9 and TRBJ2-3; D is perhaps TRBD1 (5 bases). The TCR comes from a man between 60 and 75 years old in good health. CDR3 region: CASSPGAPDTQYF. CDR3 nucleotides: TGTGCCAGCAGCCCTGGGGCCCCAGATACGCAGTATTTT.